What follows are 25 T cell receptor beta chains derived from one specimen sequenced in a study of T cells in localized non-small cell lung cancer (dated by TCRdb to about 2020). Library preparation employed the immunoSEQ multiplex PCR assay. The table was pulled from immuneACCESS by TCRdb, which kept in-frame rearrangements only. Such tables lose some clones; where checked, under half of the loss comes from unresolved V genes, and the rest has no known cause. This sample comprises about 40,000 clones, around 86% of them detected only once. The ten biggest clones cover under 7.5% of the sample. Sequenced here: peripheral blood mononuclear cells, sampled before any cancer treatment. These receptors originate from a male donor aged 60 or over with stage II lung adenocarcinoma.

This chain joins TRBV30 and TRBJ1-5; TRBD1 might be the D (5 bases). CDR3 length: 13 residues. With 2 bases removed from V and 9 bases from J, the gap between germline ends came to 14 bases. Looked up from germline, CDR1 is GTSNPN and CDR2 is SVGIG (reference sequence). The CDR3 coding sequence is TGTGCCTGGAGTCTACAGGAGGGAGGGCCCCAGCATTTT. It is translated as CAWSLQEGGPQHF.

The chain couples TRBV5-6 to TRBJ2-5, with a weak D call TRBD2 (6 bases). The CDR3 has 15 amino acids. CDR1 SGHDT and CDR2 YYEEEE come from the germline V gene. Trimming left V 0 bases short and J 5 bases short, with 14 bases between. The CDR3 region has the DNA TGTGCCAGCAGCTTGGGCCCCGGGGGTTGGGAGACCCAGTACTTC. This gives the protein CASSLGPGGWETQYF.

CDR3 protein: CASSQVSPNTQYF. Here the CDR3 DNA reads TGTGCCAGCAGCCAAGTATCCCCAAATACGCAGTATTTT. The chain couples TRBV4-2 to TRBJ2-3; D uncertain. Germline lookup yields CDR1 LGHNA and CDR2 YNFKEQ. The V and J ends lost 1 base and 7 bases respectively, with 9 bases between them. The CDR3 is 13 residues long.

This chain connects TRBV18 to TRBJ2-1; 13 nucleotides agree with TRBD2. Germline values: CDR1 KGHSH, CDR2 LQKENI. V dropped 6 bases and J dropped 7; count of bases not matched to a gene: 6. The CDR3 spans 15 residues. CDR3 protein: CASSQPGLAGNEQFF. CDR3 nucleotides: TGTGCCAGCTCCCAACCGGGACTAGCGGGGAATGAGCAGTTCTTC.

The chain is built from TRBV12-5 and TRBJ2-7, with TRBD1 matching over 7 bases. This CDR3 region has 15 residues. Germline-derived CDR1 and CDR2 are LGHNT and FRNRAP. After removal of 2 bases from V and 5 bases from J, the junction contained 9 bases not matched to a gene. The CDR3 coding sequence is TGTGCTAGTGGTTTGAGGGCGAGGGGGCCCCACGAGCAGTACTTC. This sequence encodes CASGLRARGPHEQYF.

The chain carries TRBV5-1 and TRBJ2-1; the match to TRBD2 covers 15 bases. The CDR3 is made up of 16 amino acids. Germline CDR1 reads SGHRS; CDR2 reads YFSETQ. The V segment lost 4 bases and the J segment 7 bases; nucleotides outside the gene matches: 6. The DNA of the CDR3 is TGCGCCAGCAGCGGGGGACTAGCGGGAGGCAGGAATGAGCAGTTCTTC. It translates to CASSGGLAGGRNEQFF.

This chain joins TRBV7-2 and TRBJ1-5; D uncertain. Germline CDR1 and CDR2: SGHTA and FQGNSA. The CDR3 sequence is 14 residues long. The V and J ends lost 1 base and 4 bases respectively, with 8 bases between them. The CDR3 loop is CASSLGVTNQPQHF. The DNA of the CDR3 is TGTGCCAGCAGCTTAGGGGTCACGAATCAGCCCCAGCATTTT.

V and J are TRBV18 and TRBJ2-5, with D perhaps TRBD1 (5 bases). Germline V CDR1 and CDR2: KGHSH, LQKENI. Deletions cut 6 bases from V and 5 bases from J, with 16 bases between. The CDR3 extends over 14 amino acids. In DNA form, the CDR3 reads TGTGCCAGCTCCTTCCTGACAGACGAGGAGACCCAGTACTTC. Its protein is CASSFLTDEETQYF.

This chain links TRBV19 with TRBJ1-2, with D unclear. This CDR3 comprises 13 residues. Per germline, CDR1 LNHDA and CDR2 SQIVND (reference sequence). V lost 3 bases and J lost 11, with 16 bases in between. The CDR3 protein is CASSIQTRSGYTF. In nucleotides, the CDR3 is TGTGCCAGTAGTATTCAAACCCGGTCTGGTTACACCTTC.

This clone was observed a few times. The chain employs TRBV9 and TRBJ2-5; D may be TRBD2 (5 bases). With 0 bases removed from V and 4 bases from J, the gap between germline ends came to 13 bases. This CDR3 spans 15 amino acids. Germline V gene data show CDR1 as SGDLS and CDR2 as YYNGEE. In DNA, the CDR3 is TGTGCCAGCAGCGTAGCCCTAAGCCGGGGAGAGACCCAGTACTTC. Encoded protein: CASSVALSRGETQYF. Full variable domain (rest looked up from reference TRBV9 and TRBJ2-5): DSGVTQTPKHLITATGQRVTLRCSPRSGDLSVYWYQQSLDQGLQFLIQYYNGEERAKGNILERFSAQQFPDLHSELNLSSLELGDSALYFCASSVALSRGETQYFGPGTRLLVL.

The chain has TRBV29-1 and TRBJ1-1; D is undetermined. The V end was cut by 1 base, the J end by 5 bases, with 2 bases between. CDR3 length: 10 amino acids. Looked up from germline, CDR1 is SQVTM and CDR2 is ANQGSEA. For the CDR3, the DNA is TGCAGCGTTGAAGGTACTGAAGCTTTCTTT. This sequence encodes CSVEGTEAFF.

The CDR3 region is CASSQEGPAGGPYEQYF. The CDR3, as DNA: TGTGCCAGCAGCCAAGAAGGCCCAGCGGGAGGGCCCTACGAGCAGTACTTC. The chain uses TRBV4-2 and TRBJ2-7; 10 positions agree with TRBD2. J was trimmed by 2 bases and V by 0 bases; bases with no gene match: 7. Looked up from germline, CDR1 is LGHNA and CDR2 is YNFKEQ. CDR3 size: 17 residues.

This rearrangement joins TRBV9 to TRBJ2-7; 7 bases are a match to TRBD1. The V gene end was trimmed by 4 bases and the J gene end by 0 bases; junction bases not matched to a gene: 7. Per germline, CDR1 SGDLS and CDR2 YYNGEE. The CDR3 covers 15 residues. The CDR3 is CASSLRDSPSYEQYF. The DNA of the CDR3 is TGTGCCAGCAGCTTAAGGGACAGTCCCTCCTACGAGCAGTACTTC.

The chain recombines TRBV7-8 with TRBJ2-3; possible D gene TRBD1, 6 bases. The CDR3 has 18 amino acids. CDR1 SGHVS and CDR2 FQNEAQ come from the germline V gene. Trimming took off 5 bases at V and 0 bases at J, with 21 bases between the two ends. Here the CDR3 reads CASSDQVQGLFSTDTQYF. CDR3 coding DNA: TGTGCCAGCAGCGACCAGGTGCAGGGGCTCTTTAGCACAGATACGCAGTATTTT.

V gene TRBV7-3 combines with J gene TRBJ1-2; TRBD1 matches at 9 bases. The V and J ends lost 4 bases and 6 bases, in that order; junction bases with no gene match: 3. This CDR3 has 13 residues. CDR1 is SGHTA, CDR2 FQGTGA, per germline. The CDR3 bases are TGTGCCAGCAGCTCCGACAGGGGGAATGGCTACACCTTC. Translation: CASSSDRGNGYTF. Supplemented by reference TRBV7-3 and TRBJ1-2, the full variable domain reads GAGVSQTPSNKVTEKGKYVELRCDPISGHTALYWYRQSLGQGPEFLIYFQGTGAADDSGLPNDRFFAVRPEGSVSTLKIQRTERGDSAVYLCASSSDRGNGYTFGSGTRLTVV.

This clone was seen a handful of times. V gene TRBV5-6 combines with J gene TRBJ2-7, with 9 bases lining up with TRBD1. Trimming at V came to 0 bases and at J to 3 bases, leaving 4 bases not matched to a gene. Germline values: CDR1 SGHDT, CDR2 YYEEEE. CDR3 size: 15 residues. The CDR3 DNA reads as TGTGCCAGCAGCTTGGGTGGGACAGGGTTCTACGAGCAGTACTTC. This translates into CASSLGGTGFYEQYF.

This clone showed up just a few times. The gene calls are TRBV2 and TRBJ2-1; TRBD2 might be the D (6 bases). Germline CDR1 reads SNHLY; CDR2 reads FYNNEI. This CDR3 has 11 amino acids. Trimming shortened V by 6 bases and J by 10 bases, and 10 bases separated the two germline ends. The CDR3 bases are TGTGCCAGCAGGGGGAGGAGGGAGCAGTTCTTC. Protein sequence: CASRGRREQFF.

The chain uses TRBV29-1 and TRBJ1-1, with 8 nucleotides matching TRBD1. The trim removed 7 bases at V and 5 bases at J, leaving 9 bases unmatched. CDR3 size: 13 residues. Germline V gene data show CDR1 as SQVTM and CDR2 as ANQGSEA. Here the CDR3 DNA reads TGCAGCGCCCGAGGACAGGGTGGGACTGAAGCTTTCTTT. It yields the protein CSARGQGGTEAFF.

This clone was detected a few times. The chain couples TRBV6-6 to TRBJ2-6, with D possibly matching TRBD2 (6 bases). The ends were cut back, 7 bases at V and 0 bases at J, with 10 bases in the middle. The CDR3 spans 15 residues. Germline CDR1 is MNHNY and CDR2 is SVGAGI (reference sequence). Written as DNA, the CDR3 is TGTGCCAGCACGGCCGGGGGCTCTGGGGCCAACGTCCTGACTTTC. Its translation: CASTAGGSGANVLTF.

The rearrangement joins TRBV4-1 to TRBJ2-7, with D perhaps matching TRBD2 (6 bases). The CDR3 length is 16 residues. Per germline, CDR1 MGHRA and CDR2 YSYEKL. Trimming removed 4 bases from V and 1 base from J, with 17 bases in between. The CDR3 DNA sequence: TGCGCCAGCAGCCTACATGAAGGAGGGGTTTCCTACGAGCAGTACTTC. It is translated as CASSLHEGGVSYEQYF.

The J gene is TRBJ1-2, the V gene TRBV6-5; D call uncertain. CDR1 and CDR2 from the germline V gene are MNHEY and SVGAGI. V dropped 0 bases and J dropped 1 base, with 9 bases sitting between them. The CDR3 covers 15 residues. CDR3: CASSYSTDGNYGYTF. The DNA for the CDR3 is TGTGCCAGCAGTTACTCGACCGACGGTAACTATGGCTACACCTTC.

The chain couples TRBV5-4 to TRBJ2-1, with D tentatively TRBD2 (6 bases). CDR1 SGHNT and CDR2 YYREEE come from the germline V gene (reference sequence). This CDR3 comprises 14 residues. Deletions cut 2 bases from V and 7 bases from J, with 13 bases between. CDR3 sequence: CASSFRTGANEQFF. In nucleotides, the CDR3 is TGTGCCAGCAGCTTTCGGACGGGAGCTAATGAGCAGTTCTTC.

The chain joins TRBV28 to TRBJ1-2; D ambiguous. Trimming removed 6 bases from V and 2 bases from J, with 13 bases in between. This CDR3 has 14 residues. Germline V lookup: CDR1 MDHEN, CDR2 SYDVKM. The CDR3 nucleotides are TGTGCCAGCAGCACCAATCCCCCCAACTATGGCTACACCTTC. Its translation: CASSTNPPNYGYTF.

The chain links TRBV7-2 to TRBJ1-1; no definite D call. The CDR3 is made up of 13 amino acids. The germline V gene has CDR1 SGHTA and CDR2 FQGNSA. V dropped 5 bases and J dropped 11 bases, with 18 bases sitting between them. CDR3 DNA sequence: TGTGCCAGCAGCCTAGGGAGGGTAGCGGAGGCTTTCTTT. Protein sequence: CASSLGRVAEAFF.

CDR3 nucleotide sequence: TGCGCCAGCAGCTCGCAGGGAGGTCCTTACAATGAGCAGTTCTTC. This codes for CASSSQGGPYNEQFF. The chain combines TRBV5-1 with TRBJ2-1, with a tentative D call TRBD2 (6 bases). Germline V gene data show CDR1 as SGHRS and CDR2 as YFSETQ. Trimming removed 3 bases at V and 4 bases at J, with 14 bases between. The CDR3 totals 15 residues.